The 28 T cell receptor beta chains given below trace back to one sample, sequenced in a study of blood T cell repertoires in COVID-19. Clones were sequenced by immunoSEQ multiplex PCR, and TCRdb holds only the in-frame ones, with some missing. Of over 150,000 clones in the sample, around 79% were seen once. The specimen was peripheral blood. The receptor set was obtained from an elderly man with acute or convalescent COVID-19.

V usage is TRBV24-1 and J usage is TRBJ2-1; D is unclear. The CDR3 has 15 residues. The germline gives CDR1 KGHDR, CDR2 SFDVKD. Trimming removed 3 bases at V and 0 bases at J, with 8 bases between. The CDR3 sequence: CATSDAGSSYNEQFF. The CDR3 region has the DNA TGTGCCACCAGTGATGCCGGTAGCTCCTACAATGAGCAGTTCTTC.

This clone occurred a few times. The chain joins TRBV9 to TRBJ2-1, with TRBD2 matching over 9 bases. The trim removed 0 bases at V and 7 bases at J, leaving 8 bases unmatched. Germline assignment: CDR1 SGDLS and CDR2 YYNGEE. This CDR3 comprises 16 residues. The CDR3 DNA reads TGTGCCAGCAGCGTAGTTATGAGCGGGGGGAGGAATGAGCAGTTCTTC. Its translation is CASSVVMSGGRNEQFF.

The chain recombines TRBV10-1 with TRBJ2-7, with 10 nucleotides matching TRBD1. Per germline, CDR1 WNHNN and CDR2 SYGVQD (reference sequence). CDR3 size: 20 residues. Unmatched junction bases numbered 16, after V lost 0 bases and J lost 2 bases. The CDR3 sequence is CASSESRCTIVTGGTYEQYV. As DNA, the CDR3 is TGCGCCAGCAGTGAGTCGAGGTGTACTATCGTGACAGGGGGCACCTACGAGCAGTACGTC.

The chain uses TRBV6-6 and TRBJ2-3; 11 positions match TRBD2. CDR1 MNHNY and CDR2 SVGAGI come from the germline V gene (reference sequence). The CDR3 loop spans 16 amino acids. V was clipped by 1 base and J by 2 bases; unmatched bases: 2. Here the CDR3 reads CASSYLLAGDTDTQYF. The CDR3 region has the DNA TGTGCCAGCAGTTACTTACTAGCGGGGGACACAGATACGCAGTATTTT.

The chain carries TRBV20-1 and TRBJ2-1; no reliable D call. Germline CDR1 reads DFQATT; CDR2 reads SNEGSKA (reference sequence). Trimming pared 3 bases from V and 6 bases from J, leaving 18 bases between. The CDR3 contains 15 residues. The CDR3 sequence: CSASDVLSSGNEQFF. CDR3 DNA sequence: TGCAGTGCTAGTGACGTCTTGTCGTCCGGCAATGAGCAGTTCTTC.

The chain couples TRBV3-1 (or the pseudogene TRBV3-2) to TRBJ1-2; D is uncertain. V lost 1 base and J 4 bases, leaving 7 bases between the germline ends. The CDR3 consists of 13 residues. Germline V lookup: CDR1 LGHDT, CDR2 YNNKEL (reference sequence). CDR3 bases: TGTGCCAGCAGCCAAGGAGGGTTCTATGGCTACACCTTC. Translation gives CASSQGGFYGYTF.

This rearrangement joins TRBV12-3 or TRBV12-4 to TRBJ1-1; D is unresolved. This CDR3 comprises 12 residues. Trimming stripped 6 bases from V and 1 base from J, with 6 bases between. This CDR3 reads CASSLSNTEAFF. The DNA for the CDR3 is TGTGCCAGCAGCCTCTCGAACACTGAAGCTTTCTTT.

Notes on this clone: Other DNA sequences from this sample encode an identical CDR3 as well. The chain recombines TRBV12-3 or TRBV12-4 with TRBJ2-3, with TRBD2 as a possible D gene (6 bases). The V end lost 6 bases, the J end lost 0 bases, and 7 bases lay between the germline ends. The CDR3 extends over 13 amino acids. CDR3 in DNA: TGTGCCAGCAGCCGGGGGAGCACAGATACGCAGTATTTT. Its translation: CASSRGSTDTQYF.

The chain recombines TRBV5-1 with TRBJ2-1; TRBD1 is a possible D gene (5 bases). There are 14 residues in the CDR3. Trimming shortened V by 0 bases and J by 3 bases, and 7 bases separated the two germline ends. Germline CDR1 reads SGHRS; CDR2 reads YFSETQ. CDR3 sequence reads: CASSLAQDYNEQFF. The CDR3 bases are TGCGCCAGCAGCTTGGCACAGGACTACAATGAGCAGTTCTTC.

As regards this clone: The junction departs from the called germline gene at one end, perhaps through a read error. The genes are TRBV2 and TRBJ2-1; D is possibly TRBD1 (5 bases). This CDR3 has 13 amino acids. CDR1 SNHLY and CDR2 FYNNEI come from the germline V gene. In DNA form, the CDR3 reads TGTGCCAGCAGGGACCCCCCCAGGACAATAACGCTCTTC. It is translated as CASRDPPRTITLF.

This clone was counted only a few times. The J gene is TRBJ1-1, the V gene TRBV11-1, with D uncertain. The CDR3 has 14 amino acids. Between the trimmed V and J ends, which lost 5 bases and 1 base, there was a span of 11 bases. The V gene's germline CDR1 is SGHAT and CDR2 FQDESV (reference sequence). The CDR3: CASSPKPGNTEAFF. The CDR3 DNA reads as TGTGCCAGCAGCCCCAAACCCGGGAACACTGAAGCTTTCTTT.

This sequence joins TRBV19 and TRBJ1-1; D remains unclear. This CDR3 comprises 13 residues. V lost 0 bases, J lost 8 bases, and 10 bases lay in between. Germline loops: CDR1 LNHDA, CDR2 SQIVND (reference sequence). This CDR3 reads CASSIEVGKEAFF. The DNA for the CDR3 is TGTGCCAGTAGTATAGAGGTCGGGAAAGAAGCTTTCTTT.

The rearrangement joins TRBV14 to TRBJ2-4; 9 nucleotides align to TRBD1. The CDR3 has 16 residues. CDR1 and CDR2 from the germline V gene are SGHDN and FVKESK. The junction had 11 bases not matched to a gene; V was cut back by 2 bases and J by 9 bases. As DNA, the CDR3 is TGTGCCAGCAGCCAAACCCGGAGCCTGACAGGGGGCATTCAGTACTTC. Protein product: CASSQTRSLTGGIQYF. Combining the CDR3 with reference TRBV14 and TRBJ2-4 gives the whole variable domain EAGVTQFPSHSVIEKGQTVTLRCDPISGHDNLYWYRRVMGKEIKFLLHFVKESKQDESGMPNNRFLAERTGGTYSTLKVQPAELEDSGVYFCASSQTRSLTGGIQYFGAGTRLSVL.

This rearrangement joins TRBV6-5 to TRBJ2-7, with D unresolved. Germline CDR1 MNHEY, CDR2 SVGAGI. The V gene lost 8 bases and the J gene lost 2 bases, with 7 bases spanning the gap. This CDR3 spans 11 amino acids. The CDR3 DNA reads TGTGCCAGCCGGGTGACCTACGAGCAGTACTTC. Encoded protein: CASRVTYEQYF.

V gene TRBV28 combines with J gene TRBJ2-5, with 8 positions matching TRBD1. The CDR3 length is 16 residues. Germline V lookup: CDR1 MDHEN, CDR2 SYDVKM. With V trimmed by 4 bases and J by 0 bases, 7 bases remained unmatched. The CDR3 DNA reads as TGTGCCAGCAGTTCACGACAGGGGACGTACCAAGAGACCCAGTACTTC. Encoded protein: CASSSRQGTYQETQYF.

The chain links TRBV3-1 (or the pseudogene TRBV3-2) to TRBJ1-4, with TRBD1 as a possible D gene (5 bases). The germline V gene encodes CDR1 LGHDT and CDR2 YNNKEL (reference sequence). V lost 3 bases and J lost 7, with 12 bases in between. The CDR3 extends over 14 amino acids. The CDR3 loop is CASSHSGDAEKLFF. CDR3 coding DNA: TGTGCCAGCAGCCATTCGGGGGACGCTGAAAAACTGTTTTTT.

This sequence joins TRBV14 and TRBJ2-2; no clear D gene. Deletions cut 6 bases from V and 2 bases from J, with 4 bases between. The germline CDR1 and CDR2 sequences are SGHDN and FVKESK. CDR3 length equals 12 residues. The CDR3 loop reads CASSLNTGELFF. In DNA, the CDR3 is TGTGCCAGCAGTCTCAACACCGGGGAGCTGTTTTTT.

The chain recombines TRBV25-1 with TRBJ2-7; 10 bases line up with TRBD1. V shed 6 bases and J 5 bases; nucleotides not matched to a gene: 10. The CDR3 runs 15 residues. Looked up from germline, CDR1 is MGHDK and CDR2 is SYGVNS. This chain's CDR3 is CASSPHIGTGDEQYV. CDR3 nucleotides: TGTGCCAGCAGCCCCCACATCGGGACAGGGGACGAGCAGTACGTC.

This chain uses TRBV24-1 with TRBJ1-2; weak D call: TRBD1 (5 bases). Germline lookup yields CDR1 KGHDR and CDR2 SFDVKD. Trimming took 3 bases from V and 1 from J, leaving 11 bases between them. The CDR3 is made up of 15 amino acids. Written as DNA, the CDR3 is TGTGCCACCAGTGATAGCGGGGCCGGTAACTATGGCTACACCTTC. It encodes CATSDSGAGNYGYTF.

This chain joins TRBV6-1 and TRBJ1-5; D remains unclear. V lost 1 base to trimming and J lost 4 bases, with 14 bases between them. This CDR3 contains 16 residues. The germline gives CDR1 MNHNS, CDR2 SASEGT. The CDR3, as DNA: TGTGCCAGCAGTGAAGGCAGAAATAGGGAGAATCAGCCCCAGCATTTT. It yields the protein CASSEGRNRENQPQHF.

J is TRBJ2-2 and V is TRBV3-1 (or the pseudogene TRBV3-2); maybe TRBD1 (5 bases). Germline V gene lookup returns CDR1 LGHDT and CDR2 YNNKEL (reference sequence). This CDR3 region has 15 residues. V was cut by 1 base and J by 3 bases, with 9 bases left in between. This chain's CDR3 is CASSQGGTYTGELFF. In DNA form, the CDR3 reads TGTGCCAGCAGCCAAGGGGGCACCTACACCGGGGAGCTGTTTTTT.

The CDR3 is CAWSVPGGGYEQYF. DNA for the CDR3: TGTGCCTGGAGTGTACCGGGGGGAGGCTACGAGCAGTACTTC. The chain uses TRBV30 and TRBJ2-7; 7 positions match TRBD2. The J segment lost 3 bases and the V segment lost 0 bases, leaving 5 bases of the junction unmatched. The germline V gene encodes CDR1 GTSNPN and CDR2 SVGIG (reference sequence). The CDR3 is made up of 14 amino acids.

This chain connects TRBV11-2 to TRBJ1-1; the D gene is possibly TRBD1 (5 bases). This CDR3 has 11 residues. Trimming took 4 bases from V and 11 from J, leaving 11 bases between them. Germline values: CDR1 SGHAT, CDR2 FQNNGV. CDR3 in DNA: TGTGCCAGCAGCTGGGACGGAGGGGCTTTCTTT. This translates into CASSWDGGAFF.

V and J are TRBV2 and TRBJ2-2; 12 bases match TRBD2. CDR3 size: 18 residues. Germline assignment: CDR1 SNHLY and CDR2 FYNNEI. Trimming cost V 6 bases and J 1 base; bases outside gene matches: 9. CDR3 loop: CASSGLAGRFLNTGELFF. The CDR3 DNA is TGTGCCAGCAGCGGACTAGCGGGGCGGTTTTTGAACACCGGGGAGCTGTTTTTT. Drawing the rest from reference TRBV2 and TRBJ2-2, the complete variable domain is EPEVTQTPSHQVTQMGQEVILRCVPISNHLYFYWYRQILGQKVEFLVSFYNNEISEKSEIFDDQFSVERPDGSNFTLKIRSTKLEDSAMYFCASSGLAGRFLNTGELFFGEGSRLTVL.

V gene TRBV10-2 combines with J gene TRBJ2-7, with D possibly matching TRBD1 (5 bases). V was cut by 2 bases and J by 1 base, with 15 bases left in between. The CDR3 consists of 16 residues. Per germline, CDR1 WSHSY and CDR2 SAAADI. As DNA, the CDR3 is TGCGCCAGCAGTGAGGTGCAGGGATTAAATTCCTACGAGCAGTACGTC. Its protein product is CASSEVQGLNSYEQYV.

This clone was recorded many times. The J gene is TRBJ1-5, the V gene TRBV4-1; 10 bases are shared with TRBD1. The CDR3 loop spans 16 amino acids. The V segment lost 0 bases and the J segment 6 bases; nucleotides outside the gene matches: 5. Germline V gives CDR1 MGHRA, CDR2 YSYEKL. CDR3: CASSQDAGQGIQPQHF. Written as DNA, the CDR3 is TGCGCCAGCAGCCAAGACGCGGGACAGGGGATTCAGCCCCAGCATTTT.

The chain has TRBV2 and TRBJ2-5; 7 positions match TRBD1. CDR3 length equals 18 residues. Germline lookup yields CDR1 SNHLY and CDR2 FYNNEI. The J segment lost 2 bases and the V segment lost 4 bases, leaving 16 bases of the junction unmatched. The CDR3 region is CASSGHQTGPRGQETQYF. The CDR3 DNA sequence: TGTGCCAGCAGTGGCCACCAGACAGGCCCCAGGGGGCAAGAGACCCAGTACTTC.

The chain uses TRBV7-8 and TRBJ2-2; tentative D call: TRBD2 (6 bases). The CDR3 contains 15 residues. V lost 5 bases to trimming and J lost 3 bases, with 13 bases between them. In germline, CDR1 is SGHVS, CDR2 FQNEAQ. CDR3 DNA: TGTGCCAGCAGCCGAGACAGCGGGCACACCGGGGAGCTGTTTTTT. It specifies CASSRDSGHTGELFF.